This T cell receptor beta chain was sequenced in a study of T-cell memory formation after mild COVID-19. MiXCR, run by TCRdb on the 5' RACE reads, gives a single entry per CDR3 protein. The sample lists around 310,000 distinct CDR3 sequences; 20% to 25% were seen once. This clonotype occurred a few times. The germline V gene has CDR1 SGHRS and CDR2 YFSETQ. Trimming stripped 2 bases from V and 3 bases from J, with 10 bases between. This CDR3 is 14 amino acids long. The chain is built from TRBV5-1 and TRBJ2-3; D not resolved. Sequencing used PBMCs or a T cell subset sorted from them (not recorded which). This clonotype was sampled from a man aged 18-30 years who had mild COVID-19 (a few samples of this study predate the infection). Cell type and time point are not known. CDR3 residues: CASSFALETDTQYF. The CDR3 region has the DNA TGCGCCAGCAGCTTCGCTTTGGAAACAGATACGCAGTATTTT.